The 22 T cell receptor beta chains in this list originate from one sample, sequenced in a study of T cells after yellow fever vaccination. TCRdb redid the calling of the 5' RACE reads with MiXCR, one entry per CDR3 protein. The table has about 320,000 distinct CDR3 sequences, over 3.5% seen once. The sequences come from PBMCs, collected 15 days after the yellow fever booster vaccination. The receptor source for this set is a man between 18 and 29 years old who received the YFV17D yellow fever vaccine.

This clonotype turned up a few times. The chain has TRBV7-2 and TRBJ2-2, with 11 positions matching TRBD1. This CDR3 is 14 amino acids long. J was trimmed by 9 bases and V by 4 bases; bases with no gene match: 4. Germline V gives CDR1 SGHTA, CDR2 FQGNSA. CDR3 nucleotides: TGTGCCAGCAGCTACGGACAGGGGGCTTGGGAGCTGTTTTTT. Amino acids: CASSYGQGAWELFF.

The CDR3 sequence: CASSRGSPTDTQYF. CDR3 in DNA: TGTGCCAGCTCCCGAGGGAGCCCCACAGATACGCAGTATTTT. The genes are TRBV18 and TRBJ2-3, with a weak D call TRBD2 (5 bases). Germline-derived CDR1 and CDR2 are KGHSH and LQKENI. The CDR3 is 14 residues long. V gave up 6 bases and J gave up 2 bases, with 12 bases separating them.

The sample holds many counts of this clonotype. The genes are TRBV7-2 and TRBJ2-1; 9 nucleotides line up with TRBD2. CDR1 SGHTA and CDR2 FQGNSA come from the germline V gene. This CDR3 has 16 residues. J lost 2 bases, V lost 0 bases, and 2 bases had no gene match. CDR3: CASSLARGGPYNEQFF. Here the CDR3 DNA reads TGTGCCAGCAGCTTAGCGCGGGGGGGGCCCTACAATGAGCAGTTCTTC. The variable domain in full, with the rest retrieved from reference TRBV7-2 and TRBJ2-1, is GAGVSQSPSNKVTEKGKDVELRCDPISGHTALYWYRQSLGQGLEFLIYFQGNSAPDKSGLPSDRFSAERTGGSVSTLTIQRTQQEDSAVYLCASSLARGGPYNEQFFGPGTRLTVL.

This clonotype was seen ten or more times. This chain joins TRBV29-1 and TRBJ2-7; a weak D match, TRBD1 (5 bases). The V and J ends lost 0 bases and 2 bases respectively, with 14 bases between them. The germline V gene encodes CDR1 SQVTM and CDR2 ANQGSEA. The CDR3 contains 15 residues. CDR3 sequence (DNA): TGCAGCGTTGAAGATCGCCTAGAAGGGGCCTACGAGCAGTACTTC. Protein sequence: CSVEDRLEGAYEQYF.

This clonotype was found many times. The rearrangement joins TRBV7-2 to TRBJ1-2, with D perhaps matching TRBD1 (5 bases). This CDR3 has 15 amino acids. Germline V gene data show CDR1 as SGHTA and CDR2 as FQGNSA. The V and J ends lost 0 bases and 3 bases respectively, with 11 bases between them. CDR3 bases: TGTGCCAGCAGCTTAGCACAGTTCAGGGACTATGGCTACACCTTC. It specifies CASSLAQFRDYGYTF.

This clonotype came up many times. The chain combines TRBV7-2 with TRBJ2-3; D may match TRBD1 or TRBD2 (5 bases each). V was pared by 8 bases and J by 7 bases, with 16 bases between. The CDR3 extends over 13 amino acids. Germline-derived CDR1 and CDR2 are SGHTA and FQGNSA. As DNA, the CDR3 is TGTGCCAGCCTTGAGGGGCCGCGGAATACGCAGTATTTT. As protein: CASLEGPRNTQYF. Filled out from reference TRBV7-2 and TRBJ2-3, the complete variable domain reads GAGVSQSPSNKVTEKGKDVELRCDPISGHTALYWYRQSLGQGLEFLIYFQGNSAPDKSGLPSDRFSAERTGGSVSTLTIQRTQQEDSAVYLCASLEGPRNTQYFGPGTRLTVL.

The genes are TRBV24-1 and TRBJ1-1; D might be TRBD1 (6 bases). V lost 8 bases and J lost 5, with 14 bases in between. The CDR3 extends over 13 amino acids. Germline loops: CDR1 KGHDR, CDR2 SFDVKD. DNA of the CDR3: TGTGCCACCACCGCGGACAGCCGGACTGAAGCTTTCTTT. Amino acid sequence: CATTADSRTEAFF.

In this sample, this clonotype turned up a few times. CDR3 bases: TGCGCCAGCAGCCAAGTGGGGACAGGGGAAGCTTTCTTT. This encodes CASSQVGTGEAFF. The chain carries TRBV4-1 and TRBJ1-1; 9 bases agree with TRBD1. The J segment lost 8 bases and the V segment lost 1 base, leaving 2 bases of the junction unmatched. CDR3 size: 13 residues. Germline CDR1 and CDR2: MGHRA and YSYEKL.

In this sample, this clonotype turned up many times. The chain carries TRBV5-6 and TRBJ2-5, with D possibly being TRBD2 (6 bases). The V and J ends lost 4 bases and 4 bases respectively, with 11 bases between them. Germline CDR1 and CDR2: SGHDT and YYEEEE. The CDR3 is 13 amino acids. CDR3 residues: CASSHAGTETQYF. CDR3 DNA: TGTGCCAGCAGCCATGCGGGAACAGAGACCCAGTACTTC. The full variable domain, its missing parts supplied by reference TRBV5-6 and TRBJ2-5, is DAGVTQSPTHLIKTRGQQVTLRCSPKSGHDTVSWYQQALGQGPQFIFQYYEEEERQRGNFPDRFSGHQFPNYSSELNVNALLLGDSALYLCASSHAGTETQYFGPGTRLLVL.

This clonotype was observed many times. V is TRBV7-9 and J is TRBJ1-1, with TRBD1 identical over 9 bases. V was clipped by 5 bases and J by 7 bases; unmatched bases: 8. Germline V gives CDR1 SEHNR, CDR2 FQNEAQ (reference sequence). The length of the CDR3 is 14 residues. The CDR3: CASSLTGGEGEAFF. In DNA form, the CDR3 reads TGTGCCAGCAGCCTAACAGGGGGCGAGGGTGAAGCTTTCTTT. Full variable domain (remainder filled in from reference TRBV7-9 and TRBJ1-1): DTGVSQNPRHKITKRGQNVTFRCDPISEHNRLYWYRQTLGQGPEFLTYFQNEAQLEKSRLLSDRFSAERPKGSFSTLEIQRTEQGDSAMYLCASSLTGGEGEAFFGQGTRLTVV.

This clonotype was observed a handful of times. The gene calls are TRBV7-2 and TRBJ2-2; a weak D match, TRBD1 (5 bases). Germline assignment: CDR1 SGHTA and CDR2 FQGNSA. This CDR3 contains 16 residues. V was trimmed by 5 bases and J by 2 bases, leaving 15 bases between them. In nucleotides, the CDR3 is TGTGCCAGCAGCCCCCAGGGCGGAACAAACACCGGGGAGCTGTTTTTT. It is translated as CASSPQGGTNTGELFF.

This clonotype was seen repeatedly, ten times or more. This chain joins TRBV11-2 and TRBJ2-7; D remains ambiguous. Looked up from germline, CDR1 is SGHAT and CDR2 is FQNNGV. The CDR3 is made up of 14 amino acids. V was trimmed by 5 bases and J by 2 bases, leaving 13 bases between them. CDR3 sequence: CASSPSPSAYEQYV. As DNA, the CDR3 is TGTGCCAGCAGCCCGTCTCCCTCTGCCTACGAGCAGTACGTC.

At least ten counts were recorded for this clonotype. This chain connects TRBV10-3 to TRBJ1-2, with a possible D match to TRBD1 (6 bases). This CDR3 contains 13 residues. Germline V gives CDR1 ENHRY, CDR2 SYGVKD. The germline V and J ends were trimmed by 8 bases and 2 bases, with 12 bases remaining between them. The CDR3 region has the DNA TGTGCCATCTCTTTGGGGGCCAACTATGGCTACACCTTC. Amino acids: CAISLGANYGYTF.

This clonotype was seen ten or more times. V usage is TRBV6-5 and J usage is TRBJ1-5; tentatively, D is TRBD1 (5 bases). Germline V gene sequence: CDR1 MNHEY, CDR2 SVGAGI. The CDR3 runs to 15 residues. Trimming took 0 bases from V and 5 from J, leaving 11 bases between them. The CDR3 is CASSYSLVGDQPQHF. The CDR3, as DNA: TGTGCCAGCAGTTACTCGTTAGTGGGGGATCAGCCCCAGCATTTT.

This clonotype showed up many times. V and J are TRBV5-6 and TRBJ2-2; TRBD2 aligns across 8 bases. Per germline, CDR1 SGHDT and CDR2 YYEEEE. CDR3 size: 13 residues. V lost 1 base to trimming and J lost 9 bases; unmatched junction nucleotides: 2. CDR3: CASSLSGGRELFF. The DNA of the CDR3 is TGTGCCAGCAGCTTGAGCGGGGGCAGGGAGCTGTTTTTT.

V gene TRBV3-2 combines with J gene TRBJ2-1; TRBD1 is the table's D call, not checked against the DNA. TRBV3-2 is flagged as a pseudogene. This CDR3 region has 13 residues. The CDR3: CASSRGASDEQFF. The CDR3, as DNA: TGTGCCAGCAGCCGGGGGGCTTCGGATGAGCAGTTCTTC.

Ten or more counts support this clonotype. The chain employs TRBV2 and TRBJ2-7; D remains ambiguous. In germline, CDR1 is SNHLY, CDR2 FYNNEI. V was cut by 3 bases and J by 2 bases, with 5 bases left in between. This CDR3 region has 12 residues. This CDR3 is CASSENAYEQYF. CDR3 sequence (DNA): TGTGCCAGCAGTGAGAACGCCTACGAGCAGTACTTC.

In this sample, this clonotype turned up a few times. The chain joins TRBV11-2 to TRBJ1-5; the D gene is possibly TRBD1 (6 bases). The CDR3 consists of 15 residues. The V gene lost 5 bases and the J gene lost 9 bases, with 20 bases spanning the gap. In germline, CDR1 is SGHAT, CDR2 FQNNGV. CDR3 protein: CASSISNSGVWPQHF. CDR3 DNA sequence: TGTGCCAGCAGCATAAGTAATTCAGGGGTGTGGCCCCAGCATTTT. Supplemented by reference TRBV11-2 and TRBJ1-5, the full variable domain reads EAGVAQSPRYKIIEKRQSVAFWCNPISGHATLYWYQQILGQGPKLLIQFQNNGVVDDSQLPKDRFSAERLKGVDSTLKIQPAKLEDSAVYLCASSISNSGVWPQHFGDGTRLSIL.

This clonotype was counted many times. The chain uses TRBV5-1 and TRBJ2-4, with D tentatively TRBD1 (5 bases). V was cut by 5 bases and J by 5 bases, with 11 bases left in between. The CDR3 is 13 residues long. CDR1 is SGHRS, CDR2 YFSETQ, per germline. The CDR3, as DNA: TGCGCCAGCAGTCAGGGTGCCGAAAACATTCAGTACTTC. It encodes CASSQGAENIQYF.

The table lists this clonotype with many counts. The chain is built from TRBV2 and TRBJ1-2; D gene unclear. The V and J ends lost 4 bases and 3 bases respectively, with 6 bases between them. The length of the CDR3 is 12 residues. The V gene's germline CDR1 is SNHLY and CDR2 FYNNEI. CDR3 coding DNA: TGTGCCAGCAGTGTGAGAGACTATGGCTACACCTTC. Its translation: CASSVRDYGYTF.

This clonotype was seen only a few times. J is TRBJ1-1 and V is TRBV7-2, with D tentatively TRBD1 (6 bases). V was pared by 6 bases and J by 4 bases, with 18 bases between. This CDR3 comprises 15 residues. In germline, CDR1 is SGHTA, CDR2 FQGNSA. The CDR3, as DNA: TGTGCCAGCAGTACACAAGGGGGGTCGGGCACTGAAGCTTTCTTT. This translates into CASSTQGGSGTEAFF. Together with reference TRBV7-2 and TRBJ1-1, the CDR3 gives the full variable domain: GAGVSQSPSNKVTEKGKDVELRCDPISGHTALYWYRQSLGQGLEFLIYFQGNSAPDKSGLPSDRFSAERTGGSVSTLTIQRTQQEDSAVYLCASSTQGGSGTEAFFGQGTRLTVV.

This chain links TRBV6-5 with TRBJ1-2; no clear D gene. The CDR3 consists of 13 residues. Trimming removed 8 bases at V and 0 bases at J, with 10 bases between. The V gene's germline CDR1 is MNHEY and CDR2 SVGAGI. This CDR3 is CASRREANYGYTF. For the CDR3, the DNA is TGTGCCAGCCGGCGGGAGGCTAACTATGGCTACACCTTC.